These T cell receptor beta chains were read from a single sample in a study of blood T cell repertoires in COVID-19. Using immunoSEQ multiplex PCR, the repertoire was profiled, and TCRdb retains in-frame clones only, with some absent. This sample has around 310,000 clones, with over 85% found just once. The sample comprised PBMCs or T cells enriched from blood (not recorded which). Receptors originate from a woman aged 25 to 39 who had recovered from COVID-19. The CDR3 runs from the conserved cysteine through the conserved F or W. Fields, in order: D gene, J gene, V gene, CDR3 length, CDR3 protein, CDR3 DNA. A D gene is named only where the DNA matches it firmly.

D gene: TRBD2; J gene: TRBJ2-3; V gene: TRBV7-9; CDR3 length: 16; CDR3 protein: CASSLLAGTNTDTQYF; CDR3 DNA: TGTGCCAGCAGCTTACTAGCGGGCACGAACACAGATACGCAGTATTTT
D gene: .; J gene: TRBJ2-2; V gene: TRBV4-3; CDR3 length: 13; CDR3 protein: CASSQDLLSELFF; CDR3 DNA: TGCGCCAGCAGCCAAGACCTCCTGAGTGAGCTGTTTTTT
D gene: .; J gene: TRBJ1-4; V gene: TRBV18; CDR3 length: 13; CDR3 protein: CASSVPGEEKLFF; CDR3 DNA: TGTGCCAGCTCGGTACCCGGGGAGGAAAAACTGTTTTTT
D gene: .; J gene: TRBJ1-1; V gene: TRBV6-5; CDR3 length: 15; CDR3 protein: CASSEPGGARTEAFF; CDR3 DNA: TGTGCCAGCAGCGAGCCGGGGGGGGCGCGCACTGAAGCTTTCTTT
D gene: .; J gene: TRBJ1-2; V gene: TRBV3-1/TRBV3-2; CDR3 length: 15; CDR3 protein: CASSRHGGSNYGYTF; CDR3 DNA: TGTGCCAGCAGTCGACACGGGGGGTCCAACTATGGCTACACCTTC
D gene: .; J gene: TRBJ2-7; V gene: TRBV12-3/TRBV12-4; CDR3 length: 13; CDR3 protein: CASSFQGAYEQYF; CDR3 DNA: TGTGCCAGCAGTTTTCAGGGTGCCTACGAGCAGTACTTC
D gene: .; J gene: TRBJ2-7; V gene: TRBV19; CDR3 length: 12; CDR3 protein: CASSIRDYEQYF; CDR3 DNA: TGTGCCAGTAGTATCCGGGACTACGAGCAGTACTTC
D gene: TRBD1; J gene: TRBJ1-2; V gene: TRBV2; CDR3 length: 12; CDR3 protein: CASIRDRGGYTF; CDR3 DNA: TGTGCCAGCATCCGGGACAGGGGAGGCTACACCTTC
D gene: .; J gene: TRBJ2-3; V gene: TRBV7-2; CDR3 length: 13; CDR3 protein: CASSLNGEDTQYF; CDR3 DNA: TGTGCCAGCAGCTTAAATGGGGAGGATACGCAGTATTTT
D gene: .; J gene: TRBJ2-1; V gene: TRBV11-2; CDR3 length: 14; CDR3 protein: CASSLDLFLQGMFF; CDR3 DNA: TGTGCCAGCAGCTTAGATCTCTTTCTCCAGGGTATGTTCTTC
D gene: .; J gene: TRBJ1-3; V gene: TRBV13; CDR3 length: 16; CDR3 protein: CASTLRHRLNGNTIYF; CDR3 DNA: TGTGCCAGCACCTTAAGACATCGACTAAATGGAAACACCATATATTTT
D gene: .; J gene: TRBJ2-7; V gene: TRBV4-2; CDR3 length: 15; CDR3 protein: CASSQSSSESYEQYF; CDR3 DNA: TGTGCCAGCAGCCAATCGAGTAGCGAATCCTACGAGCAGTACTTC
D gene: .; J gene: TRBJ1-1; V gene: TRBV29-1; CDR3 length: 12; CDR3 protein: CSTKEGNTEAFF; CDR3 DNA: TGCAGCACAAAGGAGGGGAACACTGAAGCTTTCTTT
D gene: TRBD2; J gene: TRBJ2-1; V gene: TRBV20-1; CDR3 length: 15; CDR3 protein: CSASSESGGPNEQFF; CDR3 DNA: TGCAGTGCTAGTTCGGAGTCGGGAGGGCCGAATGAGCAGTTCTTC
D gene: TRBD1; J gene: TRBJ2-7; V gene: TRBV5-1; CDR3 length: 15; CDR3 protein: CASSPPTGVYEEQYF; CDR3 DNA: TGCGCCAGCAGCCCACCGACAGGGGTCTATGAAGAGCAGTACTTC
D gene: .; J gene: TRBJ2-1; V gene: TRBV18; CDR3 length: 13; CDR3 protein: CASSVTANNEQFF; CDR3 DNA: TGTGCCAGCTCAGTTACAGCCAACAATGAGCAGTTCTTC
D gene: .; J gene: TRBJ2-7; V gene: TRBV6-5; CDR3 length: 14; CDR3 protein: CASTLRLSSSEQYF; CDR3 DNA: TGTGCCAGCACCCTAAGGCTGTCTAGCAGCGAGCAGTACTTC
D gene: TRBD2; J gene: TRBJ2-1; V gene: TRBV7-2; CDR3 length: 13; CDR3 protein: CASAGGLINEQFF; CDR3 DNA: TGTGCCAGCGCGGGGGGACTGATCAATGAGCAGTTCTTC
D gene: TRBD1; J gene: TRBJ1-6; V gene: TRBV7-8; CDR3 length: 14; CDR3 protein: CASSFRDRGSPLHF; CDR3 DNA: TGTGCCAGCAGCTTCCGGGACAGGGGTTCACCCCTCCACTTT
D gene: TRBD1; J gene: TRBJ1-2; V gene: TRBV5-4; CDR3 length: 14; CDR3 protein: CASSLTGAGYGYTF; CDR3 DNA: TGTGCCAGCAGCTTGACAGGGGCCGGCTATGGCTACACCTTC
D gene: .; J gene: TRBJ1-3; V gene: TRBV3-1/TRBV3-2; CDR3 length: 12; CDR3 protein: CASSQGRREIYF; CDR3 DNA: TGTGCCAGCAGCCAAGGACGCCGGGAGATATATTTT
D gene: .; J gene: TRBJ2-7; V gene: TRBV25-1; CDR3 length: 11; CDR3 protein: CASADSYEQYF; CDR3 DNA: TGTGCCAGCGCCGATAGCTACGAGCAGTACTTC
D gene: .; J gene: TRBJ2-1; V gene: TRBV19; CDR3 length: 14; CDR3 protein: CASSILGARDEQFF; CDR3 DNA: TGTGCCAGTAGTATTTTGGGAGCTAGGGATGAGCAGTTCTTC
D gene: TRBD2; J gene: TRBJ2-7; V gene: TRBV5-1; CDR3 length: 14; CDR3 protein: CASSPSTSGLEQYF; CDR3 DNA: TGCGCCAGCAGCCCCTCTACTAGCGGATTAGAGCAGTACTTC
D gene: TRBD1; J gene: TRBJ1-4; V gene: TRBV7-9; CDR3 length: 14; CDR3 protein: CASSRTGINEKLFF; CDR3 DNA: TGTGCCAGCAGCCGGACAGGGATTAATGAAAAACTGTTTTTT
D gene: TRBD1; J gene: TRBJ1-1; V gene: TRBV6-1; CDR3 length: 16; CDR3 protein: CASSGQGSWMNTEAFF; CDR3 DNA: TGTGCCAGCAGTGGACAGGGTTCATGGATGAACACTGAAGCTTTCTTT
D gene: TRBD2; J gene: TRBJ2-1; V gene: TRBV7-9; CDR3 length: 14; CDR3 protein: CASSPGLARAGQFF; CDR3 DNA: TGTGCCAGCAGCCCAGGACTAGCGAGAGCAGGACAGTTCTTC
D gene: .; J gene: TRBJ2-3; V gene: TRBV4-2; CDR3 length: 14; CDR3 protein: CASSQDQGPDTQYF; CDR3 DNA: TGTGCCAGCAGCCAAGACCAGGGGCCCGATACGCAGTATTTT
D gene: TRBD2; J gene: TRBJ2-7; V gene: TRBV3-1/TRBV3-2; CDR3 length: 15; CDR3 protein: CASRPLWREDYEQYF; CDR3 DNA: TGTGCCAGCAGGCCACTGTGGCGGGAGGACTACGAGCAGTACTTC